This TCR beta chain was sequenced in a study of cytomegalovirus exposure and HLA in healthy donors. On this clone itself: Antigen: not known.

General study points: Later analysis placed DRB1 highest and HLA-C lowest in TCR association rates, which differed by HLA locus. CMV antigen specificity was confirmed in vitro for three CMV-associated chains. Productive rates of about 90% or about 30% were seen for most TCR beta V segments in an earlier analysis. The study flagged roughly 150 TCR beta chains as cytomegalovirus-associated.

PCR was performed using 60 Vbeta and 13 Jbeta primers. Data came from immunoSEQ multiplex PCR; TCRdb stores just in-frame clones and leaves some out. This sample yields 140,000 to 150,000 clones, of which more than 7.5% are seen a single time; about 1.9% belongs to the top ten. Germline V CDR1 and CDR2: SGHAT, FQNNGV. The CDR3 loop spans 15 amino acids. Trimming took off 1 base at V and 8 bases at J, with 15 bases between the two ends. Material for sequencing was PBMCs. This clonotype originated in a man aged 45 to 65 in good health and CMV-seronegative. The V call is TRBV11-2, the J call TRBJ2-4; D might be TRBD2 (5 bases). The CDR3 loop reads CASSLGAGGEDIQYF. In DNA, the CDR3 is TGTGCCAGCAGCTTAGGGGCCGGAGGTGAGGACATTCAGTACTTC. The variable domain in full, completed from reference TRBV11-2 and TRBJ2-4, reads EAGVAQSPRYKIIEKRQSVAFWCNPISGHATLYWYQQILGQGPKLLIQFQNNGVVDDSQLPKDRFSAERLKGVDSTLKIQPAKLEDSAVYLCASSLGAGGEDIQYFGAGTRLSVL.